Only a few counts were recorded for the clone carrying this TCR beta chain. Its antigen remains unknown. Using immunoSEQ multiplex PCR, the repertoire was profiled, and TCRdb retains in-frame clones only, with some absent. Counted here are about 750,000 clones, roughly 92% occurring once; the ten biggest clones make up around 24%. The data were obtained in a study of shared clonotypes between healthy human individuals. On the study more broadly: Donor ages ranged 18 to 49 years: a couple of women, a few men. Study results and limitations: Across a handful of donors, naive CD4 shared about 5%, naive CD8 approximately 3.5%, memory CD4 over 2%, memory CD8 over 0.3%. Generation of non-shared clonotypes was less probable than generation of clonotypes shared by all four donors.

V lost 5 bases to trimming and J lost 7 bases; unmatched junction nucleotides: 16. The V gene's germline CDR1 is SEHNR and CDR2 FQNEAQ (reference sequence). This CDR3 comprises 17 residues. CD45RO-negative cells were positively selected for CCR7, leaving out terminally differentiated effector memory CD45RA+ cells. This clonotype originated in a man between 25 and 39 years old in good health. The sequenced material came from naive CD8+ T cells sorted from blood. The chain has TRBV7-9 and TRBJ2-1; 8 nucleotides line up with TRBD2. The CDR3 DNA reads TGTGCCAGCAGCCCCACACCCGGGGGAGCGGGAGATAATGAGCAGTTCTTC. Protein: CASSPTPGGAGDNEQFF.